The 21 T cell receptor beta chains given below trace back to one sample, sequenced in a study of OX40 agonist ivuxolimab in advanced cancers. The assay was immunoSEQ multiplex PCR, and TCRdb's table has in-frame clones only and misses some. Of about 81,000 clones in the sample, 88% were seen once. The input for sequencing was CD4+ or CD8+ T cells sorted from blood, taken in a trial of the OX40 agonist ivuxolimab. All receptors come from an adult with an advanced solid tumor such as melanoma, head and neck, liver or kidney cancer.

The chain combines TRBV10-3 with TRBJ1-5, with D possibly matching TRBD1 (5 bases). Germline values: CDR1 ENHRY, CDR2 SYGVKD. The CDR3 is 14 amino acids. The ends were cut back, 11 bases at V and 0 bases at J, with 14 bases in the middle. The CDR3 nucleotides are TGTGCCGGGGCCCCAGAAGGTAGCAATCAGCCCCAGCATTTT. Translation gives CAGAPEGSNQPQHF.

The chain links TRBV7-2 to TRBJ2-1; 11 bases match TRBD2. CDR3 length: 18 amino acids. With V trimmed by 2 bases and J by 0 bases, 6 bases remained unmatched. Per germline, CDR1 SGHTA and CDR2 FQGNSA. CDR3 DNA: TGTGCCAGCAGCTTATCTAGCGGGGGGAAGAGCTCCTACAATGAGCAGTTCTTC. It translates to CASSLSSGGKSSYNEQFF. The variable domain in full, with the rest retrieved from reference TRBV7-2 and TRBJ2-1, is GAGVSQSPSNKVTEKGKDVELRCDPISGHTALYWYRQSLGQGLEFLIYFQGNSAPDKSGLPSDRFSAERTGGSVSTLTIQRTQQEDSAVYLCASSLSSGGKSSYNEQFFGPGTRLTVL.

DNA of the CDR3: TGTGCCAGCTCTCGCTCCGGGACTTATGAGCAGTTCTTC. Amino acids: CASSRSGTYEQFF. The chain uses TRBV18 and TRBJ2-1, with a possible D match to TRBD2 (6 bases). Per the germline V gene, CDR1 is KGHSH and CDR2 is LQKENI. Trimming removed 6 bases at V and 8 bases at J, with 14 bases between. CDR3 size: 13 residues.

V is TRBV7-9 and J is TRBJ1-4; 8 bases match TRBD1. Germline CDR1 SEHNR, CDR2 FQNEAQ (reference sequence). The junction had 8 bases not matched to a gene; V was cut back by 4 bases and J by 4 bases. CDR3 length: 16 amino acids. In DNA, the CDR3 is TGTGCCAGCAGCTCCCCTTTTGGACAGGGTAATGAAAAACTGTTTTTT. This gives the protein CASSSPFGQGNEKLFF.

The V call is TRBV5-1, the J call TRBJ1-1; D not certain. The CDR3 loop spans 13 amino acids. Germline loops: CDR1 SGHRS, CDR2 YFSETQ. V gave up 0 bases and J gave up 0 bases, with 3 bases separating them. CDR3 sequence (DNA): TGCGCCAGCAGCTTGGCATTGAACACTGAAGCTTTCTTT. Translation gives CASSLALNTEAFF.

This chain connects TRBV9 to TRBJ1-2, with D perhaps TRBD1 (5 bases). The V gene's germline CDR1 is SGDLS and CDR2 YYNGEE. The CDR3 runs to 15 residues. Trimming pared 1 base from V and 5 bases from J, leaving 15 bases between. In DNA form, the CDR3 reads TGTGCCAGCAGCGTATCTGCCGGGACGGCTTATGGCTACACCTTC. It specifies CASSVSAGTAYGYTF.

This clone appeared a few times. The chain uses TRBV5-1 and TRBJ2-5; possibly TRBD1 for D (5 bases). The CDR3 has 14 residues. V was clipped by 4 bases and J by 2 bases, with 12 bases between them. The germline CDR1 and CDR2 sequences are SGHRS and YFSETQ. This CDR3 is CASSRATVQETQYF. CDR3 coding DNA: TGCGCCAGCAGCAGGGCGACAGTGCAAGAGACCCAGTACTTC.

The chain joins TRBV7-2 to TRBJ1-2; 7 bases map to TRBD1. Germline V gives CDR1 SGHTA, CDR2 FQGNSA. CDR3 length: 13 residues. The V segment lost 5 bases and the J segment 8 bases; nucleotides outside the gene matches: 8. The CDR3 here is CASSEIQGRGYTF. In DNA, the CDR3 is TGTGCCAGCAGCGAGATACAGGGGCGCGGCTACACCTTC.

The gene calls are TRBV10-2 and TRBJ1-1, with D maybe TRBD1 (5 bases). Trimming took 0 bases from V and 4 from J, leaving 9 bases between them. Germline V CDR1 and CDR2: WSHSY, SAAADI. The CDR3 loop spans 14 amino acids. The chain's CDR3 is CASSESTAFTEAFF. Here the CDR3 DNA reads TGCGCCAGCAGTGAGTCGACAGCGTTCACTGAAGCTTTCTTT.

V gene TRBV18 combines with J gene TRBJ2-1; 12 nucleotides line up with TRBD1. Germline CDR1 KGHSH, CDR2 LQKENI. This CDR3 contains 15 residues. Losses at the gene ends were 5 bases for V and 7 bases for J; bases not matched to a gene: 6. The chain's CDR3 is CASSTGTGGWNEQFF. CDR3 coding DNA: TGTGCCAGCTCAACCGGGACAGGGGGCTGGAATGAGCAGTTCTTC.

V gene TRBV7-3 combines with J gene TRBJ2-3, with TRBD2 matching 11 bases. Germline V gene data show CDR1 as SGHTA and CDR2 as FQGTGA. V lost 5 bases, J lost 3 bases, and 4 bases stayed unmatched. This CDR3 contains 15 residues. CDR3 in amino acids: CASSRTSGGTDTQYF. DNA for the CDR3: TGTGCCAGCAGCCGTACTAGCGGGGGTACAGATACGCAGTATTTT.

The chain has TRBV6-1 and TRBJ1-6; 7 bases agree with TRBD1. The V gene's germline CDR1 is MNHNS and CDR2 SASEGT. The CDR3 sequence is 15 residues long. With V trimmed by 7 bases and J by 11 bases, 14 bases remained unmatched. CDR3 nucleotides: TGTGCCAGCACCCCAAAGGGCAGGGGGATGGCACCCCTCCACTTT. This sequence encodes CASTPKGRGMAPLHF.

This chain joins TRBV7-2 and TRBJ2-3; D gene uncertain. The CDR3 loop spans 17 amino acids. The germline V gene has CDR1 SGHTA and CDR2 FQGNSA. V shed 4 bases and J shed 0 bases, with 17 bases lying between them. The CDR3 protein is CASSSHLTVLSTDTQYF. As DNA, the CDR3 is TGTGCCAGCAGCTCGCATCTTACGGTTCTGAGCACAGATACGCAGTATTTT.

CDR3 sequence (DNA): TGTGCCAGTAGTACCCGGACAGGGGTTAGCAATCAGCCCCAGCATTTT. It yields the protein CASSTRTGVSNQPQHF. The chain uses TRBV19 and TRBJ1-5; 9 bases align to TRBD1. The CDR3 has 16 amino acids. From germline, CDR1 is LNHDA and CDR2 SQIVND (reference sequence). With V trimmed by 4 bases and J by 0 bases, 4 bases remained unmatched.

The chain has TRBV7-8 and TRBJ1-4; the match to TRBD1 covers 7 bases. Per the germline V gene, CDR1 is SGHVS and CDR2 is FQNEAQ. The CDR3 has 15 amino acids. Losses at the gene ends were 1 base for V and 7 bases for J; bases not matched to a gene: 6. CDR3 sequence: CASSLGQGKGEKLFF. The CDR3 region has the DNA TGTGCCAGCAGCTTAGGACAGGGAAAAGGTGAAAAACTGTTTTTT.

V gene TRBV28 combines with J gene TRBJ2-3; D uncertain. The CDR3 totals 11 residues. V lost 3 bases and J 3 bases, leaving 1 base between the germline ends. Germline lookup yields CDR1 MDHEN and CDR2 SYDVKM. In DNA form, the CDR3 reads TGTGCCAGCAGTTTTACAGATACGCAGTATTTT. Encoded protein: CASSFTDTQYF.

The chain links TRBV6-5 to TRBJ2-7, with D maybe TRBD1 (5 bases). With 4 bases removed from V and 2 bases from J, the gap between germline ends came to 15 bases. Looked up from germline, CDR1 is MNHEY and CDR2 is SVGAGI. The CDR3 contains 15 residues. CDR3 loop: CASSSSQGVTYEQYF. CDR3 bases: TGTGCCAGCAGTTCCTCGCAGGGTGTTACCTACGAGCAGTACTTC.

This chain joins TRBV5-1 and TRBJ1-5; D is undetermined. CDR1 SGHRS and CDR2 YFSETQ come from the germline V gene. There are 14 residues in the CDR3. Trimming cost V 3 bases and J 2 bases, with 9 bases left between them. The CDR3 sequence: CASSSAGGNQPQHF. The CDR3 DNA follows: TGCGCCAGCAGCTCCGCCGGGGGCAATCAGCCCCAGCATTTT.

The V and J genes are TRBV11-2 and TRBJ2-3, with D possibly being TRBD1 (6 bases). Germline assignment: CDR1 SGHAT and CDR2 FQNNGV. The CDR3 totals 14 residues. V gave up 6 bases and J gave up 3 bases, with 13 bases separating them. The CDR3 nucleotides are TGTGCCAGCAGTCGACAGGTGATTACAGATACGCAGTATTTT. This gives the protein CASSRQVITDTQYF.

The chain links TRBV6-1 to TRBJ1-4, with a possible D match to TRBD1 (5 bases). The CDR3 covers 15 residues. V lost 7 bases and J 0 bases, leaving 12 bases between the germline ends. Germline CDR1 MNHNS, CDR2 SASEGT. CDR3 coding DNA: TGTGCCAGCATCTCGGGGGGGGCAACTAATGAAAAACTGTTTTTT. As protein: CASISGGATNEKLFF.

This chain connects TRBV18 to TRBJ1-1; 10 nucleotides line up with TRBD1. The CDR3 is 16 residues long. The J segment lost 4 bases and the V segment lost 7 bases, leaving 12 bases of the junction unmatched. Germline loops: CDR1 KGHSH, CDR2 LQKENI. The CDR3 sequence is CASFGQGGVLGTEAFF. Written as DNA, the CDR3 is TGTGCCAGCTTTGGACAGGGGGGGGTTTTGGGCACTGAAGCTTTCTTT.